These 8 T cell receptor beta chains originate from one sample sequenced in a study of neurological immune-mediated disorders. MiXCR, run by TCRdb on the 5' RACE reads, gives a single entry per CDR3 protein. The table has more than 45,000 distinct CDR3 sequences, about 3% seen once. Sequencing was carried out using PBMCs. All receptors come from a man aged 35-49 years with multiple sclerosis.

There are many counts of this clonotype. This chain uses TRBV3-1 with TRBJ1-2, with D perhaps matching TRBD1 (6 bases). CDR3 size: 16 residues. Germline CDR1 and CDR2: LGHDT and YNNKEL (reference sequence). The V end was cut by 2 bases, the J end by 1 base, with 14 bases between. CDR3 in amino acids: CASSQMGAGVNYGYTF. DNA for the CDR3: TGTGCCAGCAGCCAAATGGGGGCGGGGGTTAACTATGGCTACACCTTC.

This clonotype was seen at least ten times. The rearrangement joins TRBV11-2 to TRBJ2-2; 7 nucleotides line up with TRBD1. CDR1 and CDR2 from the germline V gene are SGHAT and FQNNGV. The CDR3 contains 17 residues. Losses at the gene ends were 7 bases for V and 5 bases for J; bases not matched to a gene: 16. CDR3 nucleotides: TGTGCCAGCACCTTGGCCCGCTTACAGGGGTGGACCGGGGAGCTGTTTTTT. It specifies CASTLARLQGWTGELFF. Full variable domain (rest looked up from reference TRBV11-2 and TRBJ2-2): EAGVAQSPRYKIIEKRQSVAFWCNPISGHATLYWYQQILGQGPKLLIQFQNNGVVDDSQLPKDRFSAERLKGVDSTLKIQPAKLEDSAVYLCASTLARLQGWTGELFFGEGSRLTVL.

In its sample, this clonotype is medium-sized (0.01 to 0.1%). The V gene is TRBV20-1, the J gene TRBJ2-3, with 13 bases identical to TRBD2. The CDR3 loop spans 16 amino acids. Germline V gene data show CDR1 as DFQATT and CDR2 as SNEGSKA (reference sequence). Trimming at V came to 0 bases and at J to 0 bases, leaving 0 bases not matched to a gene. This CDR3 reads CSARELAGGSTDTQYF. CDR3 DNA sequence: TGCAGTGCTAGAGAACTAGCGGGGGGGAGCACAGATACGCAGTATTTT.

This clonotype was seen at least ten times. A much larger clone lies a single base off, so this may be a read error. The gene calls are TRBV28 and TRBJ1-2; D unresolved. CDR3 length: 14 residues. With 4 bases removed from V and 1 base from J, the gap between germline ends came to 10 bases. The germline V gene has CDR1 MDHEN and CDR2 SYDVKM. The CDR3 DNA sequence: TGTGCCAGCAGTTCGAGGACCCTTAACTATGGCTACACCTTC. Residues: CASSSRTLNYGYTF.

This clonotype was found many times. The chain uses TRBV20-1 and TRBJ2-6; tentatively, D is TRBD2 (5 bases). The V and J ends lost 5 bases and 0 bases respectively, with 14 bases between them. From germline, CDR1 is DFQATT and CDR2 SNEGSKA (reference sequence). CDR3 size: 16 residues. The CDR3 loop is CSAVGSRGSGANVLTF. In nucleotides, the CDR3 is TGCAGTGCTGTAGGTTCACGGGGCTCTGGGGCCAACGTCCTGACTTTC.

This clonotype has ten or more counts. The chain's CDR3 is CAIRQGGLDSSYEQYF. In DNA form, the CDR3 reads TGTGCCATCAGACAAGGGGGCCTTGATAGCTCCTACGAGCAGTACTTC. The rearrangement uses TRBV10-3 and TRBJ2-7; 7 bases line up with TRBD1. With 6 bases clipped from V and 0 bases from J, the junction kept 11 bases outside the gene matches. Germline V gives CDR1 ENHRY, CDR2 SYGVKD. The CDR3 runs to 16 residues.

In its sample, this clonotype was seen many times. The V and J genes are TRBV6-5 and TRBJ2-1, with 8 bases aligning to TRBD1. V was clipped by 5 bases and J by 10 bases; unmatched bases: 4. The CDR3 runs to 12 residues. Germline V CDR1 and CDR2: MNHEY, SVGAGI. The CDR3 sequence is CASSTRDREQFF. The CDR3 DNA reads TGTGCCAGCAGTACTCGGGACAGGGAGCAGTTCTTC.

Ten or more counts support this clonotype. The V and J genes are TRBV5-1 and TRBJ2-3; D is perhaps TRBD2 (5 bases). The germline gives CDR1 SGHRS, CDR2 YFSETQ. The CDR3 is made up of 15 amino acids. V dropped 0 bases and J dropped 0 bases, with 8 bases sitting between them. The CDR3 DNA reads TGCGCCAGCAGCTTGGGGGAGCGGAGCACAGATACGCAGTATTTT. Residues: CASSLGERSTDTQYF. The complete variable domain, with remaining parts taken from reference TRBV5-1 and TRBJ2-3, reads KAGVTQTPRYLIKTRGQQVTLSCSPISGHRSVSWYQQTPGQGLQFLFEYFSETQRNKGNFPGRFSGRQFSNSRSEMNVSTLELGDSALYLCASSLGERSTDTQYFGPGTRLTVL.